This T cell receptor beta chain was found in a study of glioma-infiltrating T cells (TCRdb year 2016). Turning to the overall study: Glioma tissue, non-neoplastic brain tissue and matched peripheral blood mononuclear cells were used as sources from which TCR alpha- and beta-chain repertoires were sequenced. Three low-grade glioma patients, several primary glioblastoma patients, and three non-glioma patients who contributed non-neoplastic brain tissue made up the paired cohort. Each tissue-infiltrating repertoire was compared with the same patient's peripheral blood repertoire to measure divergence between tissue and blood T-cell populations.

The iRepertoire nested amplicon-rescue multiplex PCR (arm-PCR) platform was used to amplify TCR alpha and beta CDR3 regions from RNA. One-step reverse transcription and amplification used about 90-400 ng of tissue mRNA or PBMC total RNA as input. Following bead purification, Illumina adapters were added by a secondary multiplex PCR, and libraries between 200 and 400 bp were gel-purified. The libraries contained internal 6-nucleotide barcodes that were used for demultiplexing. Libraries were sequenced on an Illumina MiSeq with 2x220 or 2x250 nucleotide paired-end reads. In the original analysis: Paired reads were merged using FLASH 1.2.11 and were aligned to the GRCh37 human genome using BWA-MEM, after which TRA and TRB reads were extracted. V and J assignment used an IMGT-derived reference of cassette sequences and CDR3 motifs that included pseudogenes. Reads were translated in three frames, and productive CDR3s were defined as those with a C...FGXG motif and no stop codons. Unique combinations of V-J cassette pair and CDR3 amino acid sequence were defined as clonotypes. Reads were filtered by Hamming distance, with the threshold set by the sequence error rate of each sample in mapped regions. TCRdb reworked the public reads: Q25 trimming with fastp, MiXCR clone assembly, productive beta chains retained. Identical CDR3 proteins give one entry, which carries the most common genes and DNA. These V and J calls originate from TCRdb's pipeline instead of the authors' own analysis. This sample holds about 130,000 distinct CDR3 sequences; approximately 24% were observed only once. The ten biggest clones cover 27% of the sample.

This clonotype was seen repeatedly, ten times or more. The specificity of this receptor is unknown. Per-base quality was not reported, and no clone a single base away is much larger than it. At the junction V is shortened by 5 bases and J by 5 bases, with 12 bases in between. The CDR3 sequence holds 12 residues, the cysteine and phenylalanine included. Kept here is only the CDR3 DNA, which spans 36 bases and is read in frame from base 1. The germline V gene (reference sequence) supplies CDR1 DFQATT and CDR2 SNEGSKA. Results the study describes overall, beyond this receptor: VJ-independent divergence between tissue and blood was below expectation in non-neoplastic patients but above expectation in all gliomas, especially low-grade gliomas. Very few CDR3 sequences were shared between tissue and blood, attributed to high CDR3 diversity and limited sampling. Small numbers underpinned the group comparisons: roughly eight glioblastoma patients, three low-grade glioma patients and three non-neoplastic patients.

The rearranged segments are TRBV20-1 and TRBJ1-1; the D gene is perhaps TRBD1, on 5 matching bases. This TCR came from a human donor with low-grade glioma or glioblastoma, undergoing nonglioma brain surgery, or in good health (not recorded which). Sequencing was performed on glioma tissue, nonneoplastic brain tissue, or PBMCs (not recorded which). The CDR3 is CSAALPGTEAFF. Read as DNA, the sequence is TGCAGTGCTGCTCTGCCAGGGACTGAAGCTTTCTTT.